Given below is one T cell receptor beta chain in context. Its antigen is unidentified. This record belongs to a study of blood T cells in healthy people across ages. For the study at large: With template switching, about one barcoded beta molecule was captured per two T cells. General study results and limits: Changes seen in expanded clonotypes were possibly confounded by donor CMV status left unknown. Higher diversity and more naive CD4+ cells were features of long-lived donors, compared to aged donors.

A second PCR of 7 to 11 cycles used a sample-barcoded 5' primer and a J-beta primer mix. The authors tagged each cDNA molecule using a template-switch adaptor with 12 random nucleotides. TCRdb itself ran the 5' RACE reads through MiXCR, one entry per CDR3 protein. Here the sample spans around 690,000 distinct CDR3 sequences, roughly three fifths being singletons. This TCR was sampled from a man aged 60-69 years in good health. The sequenced sample was blood.

The CDR3, as DNA: TGTGCCAGCAGCACCCATTCCACAGGGTCCTATGGCTACACCTTC. This gives the protein CASSTHSTGSYGYTF. The rearrangement uses TRBV3-1 and TRBJ1-2; possibly TRBD1 for D (6 bases). Trimming removed 5 bases from V and 4 bases from J, with 17 bases in between. The CDR3 is 15 amino acids. Germline lookup yields CDR1 LGHDT and CDR2 YNNKEL (reference sequence).